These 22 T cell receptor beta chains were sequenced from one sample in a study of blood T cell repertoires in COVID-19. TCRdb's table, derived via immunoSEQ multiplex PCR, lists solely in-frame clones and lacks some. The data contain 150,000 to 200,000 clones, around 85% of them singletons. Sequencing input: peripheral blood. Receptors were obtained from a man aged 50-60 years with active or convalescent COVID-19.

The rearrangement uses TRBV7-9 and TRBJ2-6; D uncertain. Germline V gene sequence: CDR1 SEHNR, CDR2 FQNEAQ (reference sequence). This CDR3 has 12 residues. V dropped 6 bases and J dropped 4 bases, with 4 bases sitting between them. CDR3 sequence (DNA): TGTGCCAGCAGTTCGGGGGCCAACGTCCTGACTTTC. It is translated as CASSSGANVLTF.

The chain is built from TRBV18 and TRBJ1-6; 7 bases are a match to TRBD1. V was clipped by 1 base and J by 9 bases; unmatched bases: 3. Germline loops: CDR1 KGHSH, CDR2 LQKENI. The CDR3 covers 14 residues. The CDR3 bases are TGTGCCAGCTCACCACGGGACAGCTCTTCACCCCTCCACTTT. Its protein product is CASSPRDSSSPLHF. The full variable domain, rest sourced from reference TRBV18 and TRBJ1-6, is NAGVMQNPRHLVRRRGQEARLRCSPMKGHSHVYWYRQLPEEGLKFMVYLQKENIIDESGMPKERFSAEFPKEGPSILRIQQVVRGDSAAYFCASSPRDSSSPLHFGNGTRLTVT.

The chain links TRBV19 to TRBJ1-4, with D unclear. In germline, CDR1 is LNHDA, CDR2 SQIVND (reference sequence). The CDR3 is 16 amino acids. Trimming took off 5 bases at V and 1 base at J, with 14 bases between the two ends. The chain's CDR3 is CASSAPMVRTNEKLFF. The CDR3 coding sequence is TGTGCCAGTAGTGCCCCTATGGTACGAACTAATGAAAAACTGTTTTTT.

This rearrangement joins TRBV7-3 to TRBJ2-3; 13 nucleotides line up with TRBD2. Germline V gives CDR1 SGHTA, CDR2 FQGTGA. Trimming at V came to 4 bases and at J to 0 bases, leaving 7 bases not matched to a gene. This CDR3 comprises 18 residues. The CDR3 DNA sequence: TGTGCCAGCAGCTCAGGACTAGCGGGGGTTTCTAGCACAGATACGCAGTATTTT. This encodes CASSSGLAGVSSTDTQYF.

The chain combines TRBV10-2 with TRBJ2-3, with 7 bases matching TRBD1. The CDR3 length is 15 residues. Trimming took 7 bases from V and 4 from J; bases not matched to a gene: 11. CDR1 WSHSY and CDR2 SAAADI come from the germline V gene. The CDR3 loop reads CASTGGEGFSDTQYF. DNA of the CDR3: TGCGCCAGCACAGGGGGAGAGGGGTTTTCAGATACGCAGTATTTT.

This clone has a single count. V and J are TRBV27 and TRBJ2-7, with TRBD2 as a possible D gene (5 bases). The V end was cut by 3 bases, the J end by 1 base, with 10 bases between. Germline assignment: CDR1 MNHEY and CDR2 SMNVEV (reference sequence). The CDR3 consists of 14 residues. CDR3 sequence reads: CASSFDYLSYEQYF. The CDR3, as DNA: TGTGCCAGCAGTTTTGACTACCTGTCCTACGAGCAGTACTTC.

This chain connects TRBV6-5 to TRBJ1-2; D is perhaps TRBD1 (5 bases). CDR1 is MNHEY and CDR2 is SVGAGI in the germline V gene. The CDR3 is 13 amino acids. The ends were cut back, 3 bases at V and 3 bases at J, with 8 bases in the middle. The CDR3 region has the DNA TGTGCCAGCAGTTATGGGGCGGACTATGGCTACACCTTC. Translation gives CASSYGADYGYTF.

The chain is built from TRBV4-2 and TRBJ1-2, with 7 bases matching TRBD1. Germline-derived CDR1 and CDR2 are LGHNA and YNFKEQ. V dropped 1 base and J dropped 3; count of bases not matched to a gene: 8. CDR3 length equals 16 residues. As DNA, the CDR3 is TGTGCCAGCAGCCAAGCCACAGGGGTGTTGGACTATGGCTACACCTTC. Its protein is CASSQATGVLDYGYTF.

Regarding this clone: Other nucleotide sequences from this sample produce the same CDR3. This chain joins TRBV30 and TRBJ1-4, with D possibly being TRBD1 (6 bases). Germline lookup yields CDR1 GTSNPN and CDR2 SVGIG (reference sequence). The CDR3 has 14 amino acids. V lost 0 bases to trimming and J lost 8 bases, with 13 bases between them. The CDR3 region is CAWSVRGAGEKLFF. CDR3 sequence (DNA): TGTGCCTGGAGTGTTCGGGGGGCGGGGGAAAAACTGTTTTTT. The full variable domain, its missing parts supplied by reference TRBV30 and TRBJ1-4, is SQTIHQWPATLVQPVGSPLSLECTVEGTSNPNLYWYRQAAGRGLQLLFYSVGIGQISSEVPQNLSASRPQDRQFILSSKKLLLSDSGFYLCAWSVRGAGEKLFFGSGTQLSVL.

The CDR3 sequence is CASSHVPAGGGSPLHF. The CDR3 nucleotides read TGTGCCAGCAGTCACGTTCCGGCAGGGGGTGGTTCACCCCTCCACTTT. The chain uses TRBV6-6 and TRBJ1-6; 7 nucleotides line up with TRBD1. The CDR3 is 16 residues long. J was trimmed by 9 bases and V by 5 bases; bases with no gene match: 13. From germline, CDR1 is MNHNY and CDR2 SVGAGI (reference sequence).

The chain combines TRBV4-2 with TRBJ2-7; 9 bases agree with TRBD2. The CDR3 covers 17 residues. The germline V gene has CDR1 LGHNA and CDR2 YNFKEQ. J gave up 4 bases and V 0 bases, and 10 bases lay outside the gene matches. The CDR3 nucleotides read TGTGCCAGCAGCCAAGATATCCCTAGCGGGACACCTTACGAGCAGTACTTC. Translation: CASSQDIPSGTPYEQYF.

The CDR3 is CASRDTGGVNSPLHF. The CDR3 nucleotides read TGTGCCAGCAGGGATACAGGGGGCGTGAATTCACCCCTCCACTTT. The rearrangement joins TRBV6-5 to TRBJ1-6, with TRBD1 identical over 9 bases. V trimming: 6 bases; J trimming: 7 bases; junction bases outside the gene matches: 7. Germline CDR1 is MNHEY and CDR2 is SVGAGI. The CDR3 has 15 amino acids.

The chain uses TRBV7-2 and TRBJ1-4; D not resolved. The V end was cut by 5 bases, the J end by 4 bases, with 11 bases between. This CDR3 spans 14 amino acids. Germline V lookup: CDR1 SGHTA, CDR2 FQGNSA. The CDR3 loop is CASSGSQLNEKLFF. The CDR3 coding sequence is TGTGCCAGCAGCGGATCACAGCTTAATGAAAAACTGTTTTTT.

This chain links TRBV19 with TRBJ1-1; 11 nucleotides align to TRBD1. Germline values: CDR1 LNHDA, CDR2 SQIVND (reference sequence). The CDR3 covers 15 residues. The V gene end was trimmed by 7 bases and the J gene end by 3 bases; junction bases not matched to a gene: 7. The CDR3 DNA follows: TGTGCCAGTAACAAGGCGGGACAGGGGGACACTGAAGCTTTCTTT. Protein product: CASNKAGQGDTEAFF.

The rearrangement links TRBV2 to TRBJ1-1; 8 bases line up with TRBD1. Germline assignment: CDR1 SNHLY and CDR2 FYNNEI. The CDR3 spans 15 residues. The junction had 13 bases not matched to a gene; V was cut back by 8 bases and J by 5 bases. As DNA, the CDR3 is TGTGCCAGCCGGCTTTTGGCGACAGGGGTTACTGAAGCTTTCTTT. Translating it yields CASRLLATGVTEAFF.

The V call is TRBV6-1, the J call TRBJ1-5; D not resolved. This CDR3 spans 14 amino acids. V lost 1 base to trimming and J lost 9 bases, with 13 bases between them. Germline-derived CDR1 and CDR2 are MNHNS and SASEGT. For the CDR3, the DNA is TGTGCCAGCAGTGAAGGTCCAGGAGGTGGGCCCCAGCATTTT. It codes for CASSEGPGGGPQHF.

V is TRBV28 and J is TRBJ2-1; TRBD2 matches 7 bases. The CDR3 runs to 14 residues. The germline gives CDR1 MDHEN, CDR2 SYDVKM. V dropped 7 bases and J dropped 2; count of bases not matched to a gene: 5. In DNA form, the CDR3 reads TGTGCCAGCATGGGCGGGAGCACCTACAATGAGCAGTTCTTC. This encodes CASMGGSTYNEQFF.

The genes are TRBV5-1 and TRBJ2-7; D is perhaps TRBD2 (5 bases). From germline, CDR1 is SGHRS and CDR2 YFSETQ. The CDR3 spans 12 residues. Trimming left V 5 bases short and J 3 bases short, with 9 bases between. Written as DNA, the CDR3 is TGCGCCAGCAGTTACGACTACTACGAGCAGTACTTC. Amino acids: CASSYDYYEQYF.

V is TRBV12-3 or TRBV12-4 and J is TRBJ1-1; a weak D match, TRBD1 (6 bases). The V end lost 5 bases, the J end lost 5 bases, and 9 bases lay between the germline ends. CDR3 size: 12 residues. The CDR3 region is CASSPGVTEAFF. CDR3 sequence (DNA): TGTGCCAGCAGTCCAGGGGTGACTGAAGCTTTCTTT.

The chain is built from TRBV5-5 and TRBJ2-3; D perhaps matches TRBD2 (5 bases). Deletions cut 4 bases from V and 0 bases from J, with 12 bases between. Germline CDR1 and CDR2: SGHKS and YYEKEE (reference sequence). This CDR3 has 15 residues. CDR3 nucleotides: TGTGCCAGCAGCCCTAGGCCTAGCAGCACAGATACGCAGTATTTT. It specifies CASSPRPSSTDTQYF.

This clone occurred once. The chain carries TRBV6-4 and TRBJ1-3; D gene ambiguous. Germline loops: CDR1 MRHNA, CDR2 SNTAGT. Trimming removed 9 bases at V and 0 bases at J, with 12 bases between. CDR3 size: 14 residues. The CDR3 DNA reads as TGTGCCAGAGACACGAATGACTCTGGAAACACCATATATTTT. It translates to CARDTNDSGNTIYF.

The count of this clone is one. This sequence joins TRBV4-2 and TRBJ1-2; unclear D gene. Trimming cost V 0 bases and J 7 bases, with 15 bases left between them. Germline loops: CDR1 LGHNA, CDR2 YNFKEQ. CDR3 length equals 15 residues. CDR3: CASSQEERIELGYTF. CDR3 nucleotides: TGTGCCAGCAGCCAAGAGGAGAGAATTGAACTTGGCTACACCTTC.